The clone carrying this TCR beta chain came up a few times. As yet, its antigen is unknown. Looked up from germline, CDR1 is SGHDT and CDR2 is YYEEEE. Trimming cost V 1 base and J 3 bases, with 16 bases left between them. The CDR3 runs to 16 residues. This specimen comes from a study of post-analysis software for immune sequencing data. In the study overall: Relapsing-remitting, secondary progressive and progressive-relapsing courses of multiple sclerosis were included. General observations from the study: Significantly decreased normalized Chao1 diversity was recorded for multiple sclerosis patients relative to controls. Patients showed TRBV5-6, TRBV5-1 and TRBV20-1 among a handful of TRBV segments more frequent than in controls. By F measure, strong co-clustering occurred among samples prepared in the same batch.

TCR beta cDNA libraries included unique molecular identifiers. There were about 0.95 to 11 million T cells, and 480,000 or so cDNA molecules came from them. MiXCR, run by TCRdb on the PCR reads, gives a single entry per CDR3 protein. The sample shows roughly 650,000 distinct CDR3 sequences, more than 50% of them seen only once. The source material was blood. This receptor was obtained from a girl aged 2-10 years with multiple sclerosis. The chain carries TRBV5-6 and TRBJ2-5, with D possibly called TRBD1 or TRBD2 (6 bases each). CDR3 in amino acids: CASSLYGGVSKETQYF. The CDR3 coding sequence is TGTGCCAGCAGCTTGTACGGGGGCGTGAGTAAAGAGACCCAGTACTTC.